A selection of T cell receptor beta chains follows, all from one sample in a study of PD-1 blockade in classical Hodgkin lymphoma. Clones were sequenced by immunoSEQ multiplex PCR, and TCRdb holds only the in-frame ones, with some missing. The sample lists 50,000 to 75,000 clones; more than 70% were seen once. Source: peripheral blood mononuclear cells (PBMCs), taken before the second cycle of nivolumab. Receptor source: a human donor with classical Hodgkin lymphoma. The CDR3 runs from the conserved cysteine through the conserved F or W.

j_gene | v_gene | CDR3aa
TRBJ2-7 | TRBV11-2 | CASSRPRDGTYEQYF
TRBJ2-1 | TRBV7-9 | CASSFRGDEQFF
TRBJ2-2 | TRBV5-1 | CASSLVGLNTGELFF
TRBJ2-7 | TRBV19 | CASSVTSGNLYEQYF
TRBJ1-1 | TRBV28 | CASRQAPGTGGWKAFF
TRBJ1-4 | TRBV27 | CASSRFRTTNEKLFF
TRBJ2-1 | TRBV2 | CASSSPRNEQFF
TRBJ1-6 | TRBV7-8 | CASSLRQGNSPLHF
TRBJ1-1 | TRBV7-3 | CASSTGLGPAEAFF
TRBJ1-3 | TRBV29-1 | CSVVGSWGIGNTIYF
TRBJ2-5 | TRBV5-1 | CASSLVPGSQETQYF
TRBJ1-4 | TRBV6-5 | CASSSARQNEKLFF
TRBJ2-5 | TRBV6-5 | CASRTLGQRQETQYF
TRBJ2-2 | TRBV23-1 | CVRRRTGELFF
TRBJ1-2 | TRBV15 | CATSRVGGDYGYTF
TRBJ1-6 | TRBV5-8 | CASSLDRGGSPLHF
TRBJ2-7 | TRBV15 | CATKGQDYYEQYF
TRBJ2-1 | TRBV5-1 | CASKVASGYNEQFF
TRBJ2-5 | TRBV7-9 | CASSSLGGTEETQYF
TRBJ2-3 | TRBV5-1 | CASSQTGLAIDTQYF
TRBJ2-1 | TRBV6-1 | CASSETYGYNEQFF
TRBJ1-1 | TRBV23-1 | CASSRRTGGDTEAFF
TRBJ1-2 | TRBV5-1 | CASSLGPPGQGTNGYTF
TRBJ2-1 | TRBV19 | CASRPTVYNEQFF
TRBJ1-2 | TRBV6-5 | CASSYSPANYGYTF
TRBJ2-1 | TRBV5-1 | CASSLSGNEQFF
TRBJ2-7 | TRBV6-6 | CASSKTSGGNYEQYF